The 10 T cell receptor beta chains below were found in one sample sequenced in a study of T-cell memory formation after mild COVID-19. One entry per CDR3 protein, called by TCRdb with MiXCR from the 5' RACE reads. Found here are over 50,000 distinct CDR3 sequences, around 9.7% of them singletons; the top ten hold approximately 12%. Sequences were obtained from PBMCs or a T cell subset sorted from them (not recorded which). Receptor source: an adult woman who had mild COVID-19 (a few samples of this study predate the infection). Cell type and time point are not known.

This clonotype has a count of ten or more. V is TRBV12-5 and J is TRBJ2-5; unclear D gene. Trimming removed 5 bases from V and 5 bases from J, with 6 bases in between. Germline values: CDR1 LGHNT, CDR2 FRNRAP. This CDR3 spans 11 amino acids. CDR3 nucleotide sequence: TGTGCTAGTGGTCACGGCGAGACCCAGTACTTC. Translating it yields CASGHGETQYF.

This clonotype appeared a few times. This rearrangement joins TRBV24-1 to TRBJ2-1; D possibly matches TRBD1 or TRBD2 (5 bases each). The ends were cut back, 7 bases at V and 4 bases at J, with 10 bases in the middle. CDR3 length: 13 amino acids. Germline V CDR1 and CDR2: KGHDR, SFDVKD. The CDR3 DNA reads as TGTGCCACCAGCGGGACCCCATACAATGAGCAGTTCTTC. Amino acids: CATSGTPYNEQFF.

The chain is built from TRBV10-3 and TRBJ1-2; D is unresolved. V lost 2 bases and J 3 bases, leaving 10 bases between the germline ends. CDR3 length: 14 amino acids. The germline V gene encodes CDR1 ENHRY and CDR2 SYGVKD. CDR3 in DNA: TGTGCCATCAGTGAGATCCTTGGATACTATGGCTACACCTTC. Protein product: CAISEILGYYGYTF.

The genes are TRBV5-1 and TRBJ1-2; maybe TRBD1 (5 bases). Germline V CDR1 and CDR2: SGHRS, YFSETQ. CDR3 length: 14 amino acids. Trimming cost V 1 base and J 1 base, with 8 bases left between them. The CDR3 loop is CASSLYQGNYGYTF. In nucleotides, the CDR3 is TGCGCCAGCAGCTTGTATCAGGGTAACTATGGCTACACCTTC.

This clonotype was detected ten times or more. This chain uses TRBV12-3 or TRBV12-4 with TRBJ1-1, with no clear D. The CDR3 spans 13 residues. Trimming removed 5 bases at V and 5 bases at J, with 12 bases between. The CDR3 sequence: CASSRDHKTEAFF. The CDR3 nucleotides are TGTGCCAGCAGTCGAGACCACAAAACTGAAGCTTTCTTT.

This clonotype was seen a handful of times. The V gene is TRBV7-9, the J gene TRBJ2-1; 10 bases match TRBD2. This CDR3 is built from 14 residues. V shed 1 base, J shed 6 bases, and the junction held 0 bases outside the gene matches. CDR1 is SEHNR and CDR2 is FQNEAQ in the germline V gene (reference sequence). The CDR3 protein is CASSLGTSGNEQFF. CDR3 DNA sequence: TGTGCCAGCAGCTTAGGGACTAGCGGCAATGAGCAGTTCTTC.

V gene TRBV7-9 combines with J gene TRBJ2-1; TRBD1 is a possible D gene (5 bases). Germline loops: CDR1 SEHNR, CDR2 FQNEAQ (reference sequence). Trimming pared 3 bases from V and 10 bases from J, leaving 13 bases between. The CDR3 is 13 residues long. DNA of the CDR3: TGTGCCAGCAGCTTGGGCCCTAGGGGCGAGCAGTTCTTC. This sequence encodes CASSLGPRGEQFF.

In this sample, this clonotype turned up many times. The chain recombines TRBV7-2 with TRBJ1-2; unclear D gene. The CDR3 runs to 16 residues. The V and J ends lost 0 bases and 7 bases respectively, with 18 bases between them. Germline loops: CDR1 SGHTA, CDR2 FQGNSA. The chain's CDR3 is CASSLALSGRTSGYTF. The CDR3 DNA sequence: TGTGCCAGCAGCTTAGCGCTCTCGGGAAGGACGAGTGGCTACACCTTC.

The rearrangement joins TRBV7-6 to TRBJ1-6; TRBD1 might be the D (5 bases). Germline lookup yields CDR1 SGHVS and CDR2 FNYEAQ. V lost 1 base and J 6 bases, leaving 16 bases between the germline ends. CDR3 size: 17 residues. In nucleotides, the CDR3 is TGTGCCAGCAGCTTAGAGGGACCGTCGGGGAGTAATTCACCCCTCCACTTT. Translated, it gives CASSLEGPSGSNSPLHF.

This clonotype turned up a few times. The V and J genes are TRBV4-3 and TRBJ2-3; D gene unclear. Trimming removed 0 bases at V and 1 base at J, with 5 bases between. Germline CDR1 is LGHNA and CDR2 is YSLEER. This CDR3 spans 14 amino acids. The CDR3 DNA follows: TGCGCCAGCAGCCAAGATTTCGGCACAGATACGCAGTATTTT. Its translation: CASSQDFGTDTQYF.